A selection of T cell receptor beta chains follows, all from one sample in a study of PD-1 and CTLA-4 blockade in melanoma. Libraries were prepared by immunoSEQ multiplex PCR; TCRdb keeps only in-frame clonotypes and omits some of them. The sample records tens of thousands of clones, approximately 88% being singletons. The sequences come from CD8+ T cells from peripheral blood, collected before anti-PD-1 treatment. The receptors derive from a human donor with melanoma. Both conserved end residues are part of each CDR3. Each record gives: clone size, V gene, J gene, D gene, CDR3 protein, CDR3 DNA. The D gene is left open where the match is weak. Rows may omit the clone size; those that give it use once, few, many or a size class.

clone size: NA; V gene: TRBV29-1; J gene: TRBJ2-2; D gene: TRBD1; CDR3 protein: CSVRDRGLFGGELFF; CDR3 DNA: TGCAGCGTTCGGGACAGGGGGCTTTTCGGCGGGGAGCTGTTTTTT
clone size: once; V gene: TRBV7-9; J gene: TRBJ2-7; D gene: NA; CDR3 protein: CASSLGVYEQYF; CDR3 DNA: TGTGCCAGCAGCTTAGGTGTCTACGAGCAGTACTTC
clone size: NA; V gene: TRBV30; J gene: TRBJ2-1; D gene: NA; CDR3 protein: CAWSSSPSLTMMEQFF; CDR3 DNA: TGTGCCTGGAGTTCGTCCCCCAGCCTTACAATGATGGAGCAGTTCTTC
clone size: NA; V gene: TRBV19; J gene: TRBJ1-5; D gene: NA; CDR3 protein: CASSLGGAQPQHF; CDR3 DNA: TGTGCCAGTAGCCTAGGGGGGGCTCAGCCCCAGCATTTT
clone size: NA; V gene: TRBV29-1; J gene: TRBJ2-1; D gene: TRBD2; CDR3 protein: CSAKVSGGSYNEQFF; CDR3 DNA: TGCAGCGCTAAAGTAAGCGGGGGCTCCTACAATGAGCAGTTCTTC
clone size: once; V gene: TRBV11-2; J gene: TRBJ1-1; D gene: TRBD1; CDR3 protein: CASSRRAGQSLLMNTEAFF; CDR3 DNA: TGTGCCAGCAGCCGGCGAGCGGGACAGTCTCTCCTCATGAACACTGAAGCTTTCTTT
clone size: NA; V gene: TRBV7-8; J gene: TRBJ2-7; D gene: TRBD2; CDR3 protein: CASSLPGLAGYEQYF; CDR3 DNA: TGTGCCAGCAGCTTACCGGGACTAGCGGGTTACGAGCAGTACTTC
clone size: NA; V gene: TRBV7-2; J gene: TRBJ2-7; D gene: NA; CDR3 protein: CASSLEPGLIYAYEQYF; CDR3 DNA: TGTGCCAGCAGCTTAGAACCGGGACTTATCTACGCCTACGAGCAGTACTTC
clone size: NA; V gene: TRBV5-1; J gene: TRBJ2-7; D gene: NA; CDR3 protein: CASSSPGAYEQYF; CDR3 DNA: TGCGCCAGCAGCTCCCCGGGGGCCTACGAGCAGTACTTC
clone size: NA; V gene: TRBV4-1; J gene: TRBJ2-2; D gene: NA; CDR3 protein: CASSQEATPAGELFF; CDR3 DNA: TGCGCCAGCAGCCAAGAAGCGACTCCCGCCGGGGAGCTGTTTTTT
clone size: NA; V gene: TRBV5-6; J gene: TRBJ1-4; D gene: NA; CDR3 protein: CASSLGHQGGYNEKLFF; CDR3 DNA: TGTGCCAGCAGCTTGGGGCACCAGGGAGGATATAATGAAAAACTGTTTTTT
clone size: NA; V gene: TRBV7-6; J gene: TRBJ2-7; D gene: NA; CDR3 protein: CASSLGGRESSYEQYF; CDR3 DNA: TGTGCCAGCAGCTTGGGGGGACGGGAAAGCTCCTACGAGCAGTACTTC
clone size: NA; V gene: TRBV27; J gene: TRBJ1-1; D gene: NA; CDR3 protein: CASSLLGGPEAFF; CDR3 DNA: TGTGCCAGCAGTTTATTAGGGGGGCCTGAAGCTTTCTTT